The 2 T cell receptor beta chains reported below all come from one sample, sequenced in a study of blood T cell repertoires in COVID-19. Only in-frame clones appear in the TCRdb table, and some are missing; sequencing was by immunoSEQ multiplex PCR. The sample carries roughly 130,000 clones, about four fifths recorded once. Sequencing used peripheral blood. All receptors come from a man aged 25-40 years with COVID-19, enrolled during active disease.

This clone appeared a single time. V and J are TRBV4-3 and TRBJ2-7; D remains ambiguous. This CDR3 is 13 amino acids long. CDR1 is LGHNA, CDR2 YSLEER, per germline. V lost 0 bases and J 4 bases, leaving 7 bases between the germline ends. Written as DNA, the CDR3 is TGCGCCAGCAGCCAAGATCGAGTATACGAGCAGTACTTC. It codes for CASSQDRVYEQYF.

The rearrangement uses TRBV30 and TRBJ2-7; perhaps TRBD1 as D (5 bases). Deletions cut 4 bases from V and 0 bases from J, with 10 bases between. The CDR3 is 13 residues long. Germline V lookup: CDR1 GTSNPN, CDR2 SVGIG (reference sequence). CDR3 amino acids: CAWTQGSSYEQYF. CDR3 DNA: TGTGCCTGGACCCAGGGCAGCTCCTACGAGCAGTACTTC.